This T cell receptor beta chain is drawn from a study of OX40 agonist ivuxolimab in advanced cancers. The CDR3 is made up of 14 amino acids. CDR1 is MNHEY and CDR2 is SMNVEV in the germline V gene (reference sequence). V lost 6 bases to trimming and J lost 9 bases, with 15 bases between them. Generated by immunoSEQ multiplex PCR, the TCRdb table keeps only in-frame clones and is missing some. The table has approximately 82,000 clones, about nine tenths seen once. The clonotype was recovered from an adult with an advanced solid tumor such as melanoma, head and neck, liver or kidney cancer. Sequenced here: CD4+ or CD8+ T cells sorted from blood, sampled in a trial of the OX40 agonist ivuxolimab. The rearrangement links TRBV27 to TRBJ1-6, with D possibly matching TRBD1 (6 bases). DNA of the CDR3: TGTGCCAGCAGACCCGGACAGTGGGGTTCACCCCTCCACTTT. The encoded protein is CASRPGQWGSPLHF.